The 30 T cell receptor beta chains listed next were all sequenced from one sample in a study of T-cell memory formation after mild COVID-19. Each CDR3 protein gets one entry after TCRdb re-called the 5' RACE reads with MiXCR. The table records under 300,000 distinct CDR3 sequences, roughly 8% of them present only once. Sequenced material: PBMCs or a T cell subset sorted from them (not recorded which). The receptors were gathered from a man between 18 and 35 years old who had mild COVID-19 (a few samples of this study predate the infection). Cell type and time point are not known.

This clonotype was detected ten times or more. This rearrangement joins TRBV12-3 or TRBV12-4 to TRBJ1-3, with unresolved D. CDR3 size: 14 residues. V was pared by 3 bases and J by 1 base, with 7 bases between. The CDR3 coding sequence is TGTGCCAGCAGTTTTTCGGGGTCTGGAAACACCATATATTTT. Residues: CASSFSGSGNTIYF.

The chain carries TRBV9 and TRBJ1-1, with a possible D match to TRBD1 (5 bases). Trimming pared 2 bases from V and 3 bases from J, leaving 8 bases between. The germline V gene has CDR1 SGDLS and CDR2 YYNGEE. This CDR3 spans 13 amino acids. The CDR3 reads CASSVRGDTEAFF. CDR3 DNA sequence: TGTGCCAGCAGCGTCCGGGGGGACACTGAAGCTTTCTTT.

The chain employs TRBV12-3 or TRBV12-4 and TRBJ2-2; D is undetermined. Trimming removed 5 bases at V and 3 bases at J, with 10 bases between. The CDR3 totals 14 residues. Here the CDR3 DNA reads TGTGCCAGCAGTCGTCAGGATTACACCGGGGAGCTGTTTTTT. Protein sequence: CASSRQDYTGELFF.

V is TRBV4-3 and J is TRBJ2-2; no reliable D call. This CDR3 spans 18 amino acids. V lost 0 bases to trimming and J lost 1 base, with 15 bases between them. CDR1 and CDR2 (germline): LGHNA, YSLEER. The CDR3: CASSQERQATLNTGELFF. For the CDR3, the DNA is TGCGCCAGCAGCCAAGAACGGCAGGCCACCTTGAACACCGGGGAGCTGTTTTTT.

In this sample, this clonotype turned up many times. An end of the junction differs from the germline gene, which may be a read error. The chain couples TRBV7-2 to TRBJ2-3; no reliable D call. The CDR3 has 12 amino acids. Germline CDR1 SGHTA, CDR2 FQGNSA. DNA of the CDR3: TGTGCCAGCAGTTTAGGTCCAGATACGCAGTATTTT. Encoded protein: CASSLGPDTQYF. The whole variable domain, filled in from reference TRBV7-2 and TRBJ2-3, reads GAGVSQSPSNKVTEKGKDVELRCDPISGHTALYWYRQSLGQGLEFLIYFQGNSAPDKSGLPSDRFSAERTGGSVSTLTIQRTQQEDSAVYLCASSLGPDTQYFGPGTRLTVL.

The chain employs TRBV5-6 and TRBJ2-1, with 7 bases aligning to TRBD2. Germline assignment: CDR1 SGHDT and CDR2 YYEEEE. V dropped 5 bases and J dropped 6; count of bases not matched to a gene: 8. The CDR3 spans 14 residues. The CDR3 here is CASRGLGGSNEQFF. The CDR3 DNA reads as TGTGCCAGCAGGGGGCTGGGCGGGAGCAATGAGCAGTTCTTC.

This clonotype was recorded many times. The chain carries TRBV20-1 and TRBJ2-2, with D unclear. Trimming removed 1 base from V and 2 bases from J, with 5 bases in between. Looked up from germline, CDR1 is DFQATT and CDR2 is SNEGSKA (reference sequence). The CDR3 runs to 13 residues. The CDR3 sequence is CSARVVNTGELFF. CDR3 coding DNA: TGCAGTGCTAGAGTGGTCAACACCGGGGAGCTGTTTTTT.

This chain uses TRBV11-2 with TRBJ2-7; 9 nucleotides align to TRBD1. The CDR3 loop spans 15 amino acids. V shed 5 bases and J 2 bases; nucleotides not matched to a gene: 7. Germline assignment: CDR1 SGHAT and CDR2 FQNNGV. CDR3 sequence reads: CASSDRRQGAYEQYF. The CDR3 DNA reads TGTGCCAGCAGCGATAGAAGACAGGGGGCCTACGAGCAGTACTTC.

This sequence joins TRBV20-1 and TRBJ1-2, with 7 nucleotides matching TRBD1. The CDR3 contains 18 residues. The junction had 16 bases not matched to a gene; V was cut back by 0 bases and J by 3 bases. Germline V gene lookup returns CDR1 DFQATT and CDR2 SNEGSKA (reference sequence). CDR3: CSARDVGVFPGQHYGYTF. CDR3 nucleotide sequence: TGCAGTGCTAGAGATGTCGGGGTGTTTCCGGGACAGCACTATGGCTACACCTTC.

This chain connects TRBV20-1 to TRBJ1-1; tentatively, D is TRBD1 (5 bases). The CDR3 is 12 amino acids. Germline V gene data show CDR1 as DFQATT and CDR2 as SNEGSKA (reference sequence). V lost 5 bases to trimming and J lost 8 bases, with 15 bases between them. CDR3 in amino acids: CSAHIAGREAFF. For the CDR3, the DNA is TGCAGTGCTCACATCGCAGGGAGAGAAGCTTTCTTT.

Concerning this clonotype: One base away lies a much larger clone, so this may be a sequencing read error. V and J are TRBV7-9 and TRBJ2-2, with D perhaps matching TRBD2 (5 bases). Germline lookup yields CDR1 SEHNR and CDR2 FQNEAQ (reference sequence). The CDR3 is made up of 13 amino acids. CDR3 sequence reads: CDSSSGNTGELFF. The CDR3 DNA reads TGTGACAGCAGCTCCGGGAATACCGGGGAGCTGTTTTTT.

The rearrangement uses TRBV12-3 or TRBV12-4 and TRBJ2-1, with TRBD1 matching over 9 bases. The CDR3 contains 12 residues. Trimming at V came to 6 bases and at J to 9 bases, leaving 3 bases not matched to a gene. The CDR3 reads CASRGTGSEQFF. CDR3 coding DNA: TGTGCCAGCAGGGGGACAGGGTCTGAGCAGTTCTTC.

This clonotype was found a few times. The V gene is TRBV9, the J gene TRBJ2-1; 7 nucleotides agree with TRBD2. There are 15 residues in the CDR3. Per germline, CDR1 SGDLS and CDR2 YYNGEE. Trimming removed 0 bases from V and 5 bases from J; junction bases left unmatched: 5. CDR3 loop: CASSVGTGTNNEQFF. The CDR3, as DNA: TGTGCCAGCAGCGTAGGAACGGGGACTAACAATGAGCAGTTCTTC. The full variable domain, completed using reference TRBV9 and TRBJ2-1, is DSGVTQTPKHLITATGQRVTLRCSPRSGDLSVYWYQQSLDQGLQFLIQYYNGEERAKGNILERFSAQQFPDLHSELNLSSLELGDSALYFCASSVGTGTNNEQFFGPGTRLTVL.

The V call is TRBV19, the J call TRBJ1-1; 10 nucleotides line up with TRBD1. The germline gives CDR1 LNHDA, CDR2 SQIVND (reference sequence). CDR3 size: 16 residues. V was clipped by 5 bases and J by 2 bases; unmatched bases: 8. CDR3 sequence reads: CASSVTGGVFNTEAFF. The CDR3 nucleotides read TGTGCCAGTAGTGTGACAGGGGGCGTCTTTAACACTGAAGCTTTCTTT.

This clonotype was counted at least ten times. The rearrangement links TRBV7-8 to TRBJ1-5; TRBD1 aligns across 7 bases. After removal of 5 bases from V and 0 bases from J, the junction contained 7 bases not matched to a gene. Germline assignment: CDR1 SGHVS and CDR2 FQNEAQ. This CDR3 spans 16 amino acids. CDR3 amino acids: CASSAYRGGSNQPQHF. Written as DNA, the CDR3 is TGTGCCAGCAGCGCTTACAGGGGTGGTAGCAATCAGCCCCAGCATTTT.

The chain uses TRBV9 and TRBJ1-2; D remains unclear. This CDR3 has 14 residues. Germline V CDR1 and CDR2: SGDLS, YYNGEE. V was shortened by 4 bases and J by 6 bases, with 16 bases between the two germline ends. CDR3 DNA sequence: TGTGCCAGCAGCCGAGATGACACGCGGGATGGCTACACCTTC. It specifies CASSRDDTRDGYTF.

The rearrangement links TRBV4-1 to TRBJ2-5, with 11 bases fitting TRBD2. Germline assignment: CDR1 MGHRA and CDR2 YSYEKL. CDR3 length equals 14 residues. Unmatched junction bases numbered 4, after V lost 7 bases and J lost 3 bases. The CDR3 DNA follows: TGCGCCAGCAACAGGGGACTAGCGGAAGAGACCCAGTACTTC. Its translation is CASNRGLAEETQYF.

This clonotype has just a few counts. The gene calls are TRBV7-3 and TRBJ2-3, with 9 bases identical to TRBD2. Germline V gene data show CDR1 as SGHTA and CDR2 as FQGTGA. The CDR3 contains 15 residues. The V and J ends lost 1 base and 2 bases, in that order; junction bases with no gene match: 1. The CDR3 protein is CASSLSGGATDTQYF. The DNA of the CDR3 is TGTGCCAGCAGCTTAAGCGGGGGGGCCACAGATACGCAGTATTTT.

This clonotype occurred a few times. CDR3 DNA sequence: TGCAGTGCCCCCGAAAGCGGGCAGTACAATGAGCAGTTCTTC. It encodes CSAPESGQYNEQFF. V and J are TRBV20-1 and TRBJ2-1, with a tentative D call TRBD2 (6 bases). Germline V gene sequence: CDR1 DFQATT, CDR2 SNEGSKA (reference sequence). The V end lost 6 bases, the J end lost 4 bases, and 16 bases lay between the germline ends. The CDR3 is 14 amino acids.

The chain uses TRBV7-9 and TRBJ2-7; D ambiguous. Looked up from germline, CDR1 is SEHNR and CDR2 is FQNEAQ (reference sequence). CDR3 size: 14 residues. The ends were cut back, 1 base at V and 6 bases at J, with 13 bases in the middle. The CDR3 loop reads CASSLDYGSGEQYF. As DNA, the CDR3 is TGTGCCAGCAGCTTAGATTATGGTTCAGGCGAGCAGTACTTC.

This clonotype was detected ten times or more. The chain couples TRBV4-2 to TRBJ2-2, with 8 bases that match TRBD2. This CDR3 is 13 amino acids long. The V gene end was trimmed by 2 bases and the J gene end by 7 bases; junction bases not matched to a gene: 0. Germline lookup yields CDR1 LGHNA and CDR2 YNFKEQ. The chain's CDR3 is CASSQREGGELFF. The CDR3 DNA reads as TGTGCCAGCAGCCAACGGGAGGGCGGGGAGCTGTTTTTT.

A few counts support this clonotype. The chain has TRBV28 and TRBJ2-1, with TRBD1 matching 11 bases. The CDR3 has 17 residues. Germline V CDR1 and CDR2: MDHEN, SYDVKM. Trimming cost V 6 bases and J 2 bases; bases outside gene matches: 9. The CDR3 region is CASRTKAGQGAYNEQFF. The CDR3 coding sequence is TGTGCCAGCAGGACGAAGGCGGGACAGGGGGCCTACAATGAGCAGTTCTTC.

This clonotype was counted between two and nine times. This sequence joins TRBV4-3 and TRBJ1-6; 9 nucleotides agree with TRBD1. V trimming: 11 bases; J trimming: 9 bases; junction bases outside the gene matches: 8. This CDR3 contains 13 residues. Germline CDR1 is LGHNA and CDR2 is YSLEER. CDR3 coding DNA: TGCGCCGCCAGCCGGGACAGGGCTTCACCCCTCCACTTT. Translation: CAASRDRASPLHF.

The CDR3 sequence: CASSLQGKQPQHF. The CDR3 bases are TGTGCCAGCAGTCTCCAGGGGAAGCAGCCCCAGCATTTT. The chain carries TRBV6-5 and TRBJ1-5; tentative D call: TRBD1 (6 bases). The germline CDR1 and CDR2 sequences are MNHEY and SVGAGI. Trimming left V 5 bases short and J 7 bases short, with 12 bases between. CDR3 length: 13 amino acids.

The J gene is TRBJ2-5, the V gene TRBV9, with 11 bases matching TRBD2. J lost 5 bases, V lost 0 bases, and 9 bases had no gene match. Germline V lookup: CDR1 SGDLS, CDR2 YYNGEE. This CDR3 comprises 17 residues. CDR3 sequence (DNA): TGTGCCAGCAGCGTAGCCCTGACTAGCGGGGTTCAGGAGACCCAGTACTTC. Translation gives CASSVALTSGVQETQYF.

In this sample, this clonotype turned up a few times. This chain uses TRBV29-1 with TRBJ1-1; D gene uncertain. CDR1 and CDR2 from the germline V gene are SQVTM and ANQGSEA. The CDR3 totals 12 residues. Trimming pared 1 base from V and 5 bases from J, leaving 8 bases between. DNA for the CDR3: TGCAGCGTTGAAGGGACCTCGACTGAAGCTTTCTTT. Translated, it gives CSVEGTSTEAFF.

The V gene is TRBV6-2 or TRBV6-3, the J gene TRBJ2-4, with D possibly TRBD1 on 5 matching bases. CDR3 length equals 14 residues. Trimming removed 2 bases from V and 1 base from J, with 6 bases in between. Germline V gives CDR1 MNHEY, CDR2 SVGEGT. The DNA for the CDR3 is TGTGCCAGCAGTTACGCAGGGGCCAAAAACATTCAGTACTTC. This gives the protein CASSYAGAKNIQYF.

The J gene is TRBJ1-2, the V gene TRBV4-1; TRBD1 is a possible D gene (6 bases). CDR3 length: 15 residues. Between the trimmed V and J ends, which lost 5 bases and 7 bases, there was a span of 20 bases. CDR1 and CDR2 (germline): MGHRA, YSYEKL. CDR3 protein: CASSDPKGVVTGYTF. For the CDR3, the DNA is TGCGCCAGCAGCGACCCCAAGGGGGTCGTAACTGGCTACACCTTC.

This clonotype was detected ten times or more. This chain links TRBV7-9 with TRBJ2-3; D is uncertain. V lost 5 bases to trimming and J lost 0 bases, with 3 bases between them. Per the germline V gene, CDR1 is SEHNR and CDR2 is FQNEAQ (reference sequence). This CDR3 is built from 12 residues. Here the CDR3 reads CASSPSTDTQYF. The DNA of the CDR3 is TGTGCCAGCAGCCCTAGCACAGATACGCAGTATTTT.

V is TRBV29-1 and J is TRBJ2-3; maybe TRBD2 (5 bases). Trimming pared 4 bases from V and 2 bases from J, leaving 22 bases between. CDR1 is SQVTM, CDR2 ANQGSEA, per germline. This CDR3 is built from 17 residues. CDR3 in amino acids: CSVAGAAPTVHTDTQYF. DNA of the CDR3: TGCAGCGTTGCTGGAGCGGCGCCTACCGTCCACACAGATACGCAGTATTTT.